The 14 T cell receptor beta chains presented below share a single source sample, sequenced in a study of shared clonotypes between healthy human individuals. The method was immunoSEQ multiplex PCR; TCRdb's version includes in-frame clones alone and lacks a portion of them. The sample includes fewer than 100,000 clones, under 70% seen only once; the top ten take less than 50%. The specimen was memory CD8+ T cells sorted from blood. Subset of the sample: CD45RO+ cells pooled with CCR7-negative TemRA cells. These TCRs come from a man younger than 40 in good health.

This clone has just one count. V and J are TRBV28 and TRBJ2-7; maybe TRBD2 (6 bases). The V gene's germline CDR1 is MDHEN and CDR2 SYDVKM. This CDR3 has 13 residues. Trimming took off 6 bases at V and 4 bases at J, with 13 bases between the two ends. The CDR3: CASRSGVGYEQYF. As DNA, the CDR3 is TGTGCCAGCAGGTCGGGAGTTGGGTACGAGCAGTACTTC.

CDR3 loop: CASSRTSGDNEQFF. The CDR3 DNA follows: TGTGCCAGCAGCCGGACTAGCGGAGACAATGAGCAGTTCTTC. The chain links TRBV5-5 to TRBJ2-1; TRBD2 matches 10 bases. Per the germline V gene, CDR1 is SGHKS and CDR2 is YYEKEE (reference sequence). With 4 bases clipped from V and 5 bases from J, the junction kept 3 bases outside the gene matches. The CDR3 totals 14 residues.

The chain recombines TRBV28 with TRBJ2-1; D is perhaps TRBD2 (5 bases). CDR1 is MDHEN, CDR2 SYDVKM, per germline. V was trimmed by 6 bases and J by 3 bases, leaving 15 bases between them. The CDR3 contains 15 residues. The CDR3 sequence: CASRRAESFYNEQFF. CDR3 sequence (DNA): TGTGCCAGCAGGAGGGCGGAGAGTTTCTACAATGAGCAGTTCTTC. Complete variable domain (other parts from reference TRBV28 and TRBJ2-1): DVKVTQSSRYLVKRTGEKVFLECVQDMDHENMFWYRQDPGLGLRLIYFSYDVKMKEKGDIPEGYSVSREKKERFSLILESASTNQTSMYLCASRRAESFYNEQFFGPGTRLTVL.

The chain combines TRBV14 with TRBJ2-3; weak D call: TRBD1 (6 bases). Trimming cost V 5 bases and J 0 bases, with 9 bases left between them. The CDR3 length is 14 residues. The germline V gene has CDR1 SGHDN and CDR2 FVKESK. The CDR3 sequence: CASSVRGSTDTQYF. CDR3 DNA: TGTGCCAGCAGCGTAAGGGGGAGCACAGATACGCAGTATTTT.

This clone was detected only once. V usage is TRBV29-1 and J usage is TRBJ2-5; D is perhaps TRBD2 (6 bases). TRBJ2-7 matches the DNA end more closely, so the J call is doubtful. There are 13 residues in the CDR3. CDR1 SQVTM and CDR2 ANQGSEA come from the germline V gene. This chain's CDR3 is CSALGRLGTEQYF. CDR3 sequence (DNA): TGCAGCGCCCTGGGTCGACTAGGAACCGAGCAGTACTTC.

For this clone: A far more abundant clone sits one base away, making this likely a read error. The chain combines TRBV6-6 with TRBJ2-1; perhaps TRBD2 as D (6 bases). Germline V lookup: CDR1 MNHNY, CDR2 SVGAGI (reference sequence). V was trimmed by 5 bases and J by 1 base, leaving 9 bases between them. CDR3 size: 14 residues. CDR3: CASSHGGSYNEQFF. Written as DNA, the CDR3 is TGTGCCAGCAGTCACGGGGGTTCCTACAATGAGCAGTTCTTC.

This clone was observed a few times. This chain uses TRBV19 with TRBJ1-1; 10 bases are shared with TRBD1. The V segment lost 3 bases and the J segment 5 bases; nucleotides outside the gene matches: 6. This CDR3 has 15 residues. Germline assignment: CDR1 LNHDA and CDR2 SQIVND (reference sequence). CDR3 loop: CASSIGDRGLTEAFF. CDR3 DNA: TGTGCCAGTAGTATCGGGGACAGGGGACTAACTGAAGCTTTCTTT.

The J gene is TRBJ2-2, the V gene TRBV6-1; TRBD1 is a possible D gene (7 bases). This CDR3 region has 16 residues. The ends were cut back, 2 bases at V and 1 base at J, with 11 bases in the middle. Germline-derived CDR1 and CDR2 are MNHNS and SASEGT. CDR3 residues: CASSERRDRNTGELFF. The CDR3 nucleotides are TGTGCCAGCAGTGAAAGGAGGGACAGGAACACCGGGGAGCTGTTTTTT.

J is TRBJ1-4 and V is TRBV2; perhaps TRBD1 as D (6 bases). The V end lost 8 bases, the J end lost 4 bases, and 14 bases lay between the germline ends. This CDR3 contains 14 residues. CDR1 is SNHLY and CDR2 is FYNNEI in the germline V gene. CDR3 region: CASGGGGGNEKLFF. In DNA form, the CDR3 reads TGTGCCAGCGGAGGGGGAGGAGGTAATGAAAAACTGTTTTTT.

This CDR3 reads CASSLRQGGDTQYF. The DNA for the CDR3 is TGTGCCAGCAGCCTGCGTCAGGGCGGTGATACGCAGTATTTT. V and J are TRBV5-6 and TRBJ2-3; D may be TRBD1 (5 bases). Germline V gene data show CDR1 as SGHDT and CDR2 as YYEEEE. V was clipped by 4 bases and J by 6 bases, with 15 bases between them. CDR3 length: 14 residues.

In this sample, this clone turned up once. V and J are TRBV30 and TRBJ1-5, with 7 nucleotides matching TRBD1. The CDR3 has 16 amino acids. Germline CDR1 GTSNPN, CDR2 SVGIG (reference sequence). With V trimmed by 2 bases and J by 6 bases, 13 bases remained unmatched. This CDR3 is CAWSKGGAIRAQPQHF. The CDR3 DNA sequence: TGTGCCTGGAGTAAAGGGGGCGCGATTAGAGCTCAGCCCCAGCATTTT.

The CDR3 loop reads CAGSSSSYEQYF. CDR3 DNA sequence: TGTGCCGGATCTTCGAGCTCCTACGAGCAGTACTTC. This chain joins TRBV28 and TRBJ2-7; D remains ambiguous. CDR3 size: 12 residues. V lost 11 bases, J lost 0 bases, and 11 bases lay in between. Germline lookup yields CDR1 MDHEN and CDR2 SYDVKM.

The CDR3 region is CAISDDTGELFF. CDR3 nucleotides: TGTGCCATCAGTGACGATACCGGGGAGCTGTTTTTT. J is TRBJ2-2 and V is TRBV10-3; D gene unclear. V was pared by 3 bases and J by 5 bases, with 4 bases between. CDR3 size: 12 residues. CDR1 and CDR2 (germline): ENHRY, SYGVKD.

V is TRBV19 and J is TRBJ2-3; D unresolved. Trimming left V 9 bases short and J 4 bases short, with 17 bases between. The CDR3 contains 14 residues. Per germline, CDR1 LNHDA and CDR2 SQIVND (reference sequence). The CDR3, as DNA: TGTGCCAGCGCTCGCAACGAGAGGCCAGATACGCAGTATTTT. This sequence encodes CASARNERPDTQYF.